This T cell receptor beta chain is drawn from a study of cytomegalovirus exposure and HLA in healthy donors. Study-level points and caveats: Researchers reported from a later analysis that most CMV-associated TCR beta chains appeared HLA-restricted. The sole available immune exposure information was CMV serostatus. It was assumed in the presence/absence analyses that sequencing depth was roughly uniform across donors. A later analysis reportedly found that, within productive TCRs, an Asian-associated ancestry cluster had fewer N-insertions than the mean observed across the roughly 630 donors.

Concerning this clone: As yet, its antigen is unknown.

13 Jbeta primers and 60 Vbeta primers were used for the PCR. Only in-frame clones appear in the TCRdb table, and some are missing; sequencing was by immunoSEQ multiplex PCR. The sample lists some 170,000 clones, roughly 77% seen once, with around 4.6% in the top ten. The germline CDR1 and CDR2 sequences are SGHAT and FQNNGV. V was shortened by 1 base and J by 10 bases, with 8 bases between the two germline ends. This CDR3 is 13 amino acids long. Sequencing was performed on PBMCs. The source is a man in his late teens or twenties in good health and CMV-seropositive. The chain is built from TRBV11-2 and TRBJ1-6, with D hard to call. CDR3 DNA: TGTGCCAGCAGCTTAGCGAGGGAGTCACCCCTCCACTTT. Protein: CASSLARESPLHF.